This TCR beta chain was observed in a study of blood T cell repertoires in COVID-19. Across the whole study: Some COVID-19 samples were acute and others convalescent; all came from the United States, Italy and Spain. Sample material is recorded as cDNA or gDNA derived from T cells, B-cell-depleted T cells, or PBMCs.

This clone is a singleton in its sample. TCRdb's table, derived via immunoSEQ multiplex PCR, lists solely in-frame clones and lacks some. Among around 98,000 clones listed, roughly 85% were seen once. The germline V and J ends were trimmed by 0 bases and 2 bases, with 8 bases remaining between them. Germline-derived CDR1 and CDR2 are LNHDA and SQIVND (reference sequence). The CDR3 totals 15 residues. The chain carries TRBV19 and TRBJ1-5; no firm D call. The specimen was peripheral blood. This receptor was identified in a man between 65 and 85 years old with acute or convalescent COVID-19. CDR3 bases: TGTGCCAGTAGTATAGAACAGATAGGCAATCAGCCCCAGCATTTT. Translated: CASSIEQIGNQPQHF.